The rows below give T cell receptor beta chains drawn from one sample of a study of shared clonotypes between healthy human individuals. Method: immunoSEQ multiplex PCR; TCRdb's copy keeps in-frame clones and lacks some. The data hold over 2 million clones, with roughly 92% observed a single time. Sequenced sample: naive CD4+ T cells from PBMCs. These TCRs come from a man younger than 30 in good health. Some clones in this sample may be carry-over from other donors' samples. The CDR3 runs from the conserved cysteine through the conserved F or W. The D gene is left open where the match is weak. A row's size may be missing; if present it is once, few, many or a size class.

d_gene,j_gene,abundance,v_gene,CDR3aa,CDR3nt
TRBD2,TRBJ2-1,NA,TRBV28,CASSLLTSGPTNEQFF,TGTGCCAGCAGTTTGTTGACTAGCGGGCCCACAAATGAGCAGTTCTTC
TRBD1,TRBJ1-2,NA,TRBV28,CASGTLGQTLSYGYTF,TGTGCCAGCGGGACCCTGGGACAGACTTTATCATATGGCTACACCTTC
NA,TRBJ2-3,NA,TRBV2,CASSAQGSDTQYF,TGTGCCAGCAGCGCCCAAGGTTCAGATACGCAGTATTTT
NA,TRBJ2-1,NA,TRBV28,CATMIAGLGRYNEQFF,TGTGCCACTATGATTGCTGGTCTCGGGAGATACAATGAGCAGTTCTTC
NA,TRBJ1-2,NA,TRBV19,CASSWGPDYGYTF,TGTGCCAGTAGTTGGGGGCCGGACTATGGCTACACCTTC
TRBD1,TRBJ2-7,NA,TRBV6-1,CASREFTTGGFGYEQYF,TGTGCCAGCAGAGAATTTACGACAGGGGGCTTTGGCTACGAGCAGTACTTC
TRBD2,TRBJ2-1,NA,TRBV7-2,CASSLVRTSGRARANEQFF,TGTGCCAGCAGCTTAGTGAGGACTAGCGGGAGGGCCAGGGCCAATGAGCAGTTCTTC
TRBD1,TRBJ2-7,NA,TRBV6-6,CASSPGGSEQYF,TGTGCCAGCAGTCCAGGGGGCTCCGAGCAGTACTTC
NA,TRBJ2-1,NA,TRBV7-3,CASSLDRRNEQFF,TGTGCCAGCAGCTTAGACAGGCGGAATGAGCAGTTCTTC
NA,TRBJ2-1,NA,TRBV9,CASSPPPSVGYNEQFF,TGTGCCAGCAGCCCCCCCCCTAGCGTTGGCTACAATGAGCAGTTCTTC
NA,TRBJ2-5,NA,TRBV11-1,CASSLARFADVQETQYF,TGTGCCAGCAGCTTAGCGCGGTTCGCAGATGTCCAAGAGACCCAGTACTTC
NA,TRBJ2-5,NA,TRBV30,CALKAGTQAETQYF,TGTGCCTTAAAAGCCGGGACCCAGGCCGAGACCCAGTACTTC
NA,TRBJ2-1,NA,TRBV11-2,CASSLVPDNEQFF,TGTGCCAGCAGCTTAGTGCCCGACAATGAGCAGTTCTTC
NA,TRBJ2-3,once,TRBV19,CASSIIAAGTDTQYF,TGTGCCAGTAGTATAATCGCTGCTGGGACAGATACGCAGTATTTT
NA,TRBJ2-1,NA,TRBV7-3,CASSPAGVGPGTQNEQFF,TGTGCCAGCAGCCCCGCTGGTGTAGGTCCCGGGACTCAGAATGAGCAGTTCTTC
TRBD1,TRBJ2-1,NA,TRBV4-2,CASSQVMGGQGDNEQFF,TGTGCCAGCAGCCAAGTGATGGGGGGACAGGGGGACAATGAGCAGTTCTTC
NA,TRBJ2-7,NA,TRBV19,CASSIGGGRYEQYF,TGTGCCAGTAGTATAGGGGGAGGCCGCTACGAGCAGTACTTC
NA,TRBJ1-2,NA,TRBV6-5,CASSYSTEGYTF,TGTGCCAGCAGTTACTCTACTGAGGGCTACACCTTC
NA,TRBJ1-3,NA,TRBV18,CASSPKTFGPGNTIYF,TGTGCCAGCTCACCAAAGACTTTCGGCCCTGGAAACACCATATATTTT
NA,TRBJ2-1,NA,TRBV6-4,CASSRDSLGGEQFF,TGTGCCAGCAGTAGGGACTCCTTAGGGGGTGAGCAGTTCTTC
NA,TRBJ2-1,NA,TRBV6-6,CASSYGGANNEQFF,TGTGCCAGCAGTTATGGGGGGGCAAACAATGAGCAGTTCTTC
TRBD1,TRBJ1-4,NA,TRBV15,CATSGRQGAGEKLFF,TGTGCCACCAGCGGAAGACAGGGGGCGGGTGAAAAACTGTTTTTT
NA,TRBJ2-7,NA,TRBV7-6,CASSLETGSPYEQYF,TGTGCCAGCAGCTTAGAGACAGGTTCCCCCTACGAGCAGTACTTC
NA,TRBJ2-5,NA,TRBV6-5,CASSLGPERVQYF,TGTGCCAGCAGCCTCGGACCTGAAAGGGTCCAGTACTTC
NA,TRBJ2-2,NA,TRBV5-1,CASSRDSGTGELFF,TGCGCCAGCAGCAGGGATTCCGGGACCGGGGAGCTGTTTTTT
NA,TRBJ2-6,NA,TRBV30,CAWKAGANVLTF,TGTGCCTGGAAGGCGGGGGCCAACGTCCTGACTTTC
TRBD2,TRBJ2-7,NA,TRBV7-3,CASSLGGLALHEQYF,TGTGCCAGCAGCTTAGGGGGACTAGCTCTCCACGAGCAGTACTTC
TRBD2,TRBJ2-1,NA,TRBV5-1,CASSLGGGSYNEQFF,TGCGCCAGCAGCTTGGGCGGGGGCTCCTACAATGAGCAGTTCTTC
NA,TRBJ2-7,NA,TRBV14,CASSQDMGALSYEQYF,TGTGCCAGCAGCCAAGATATGGGGGCATTGAGCTACGAGCAGTACTTC
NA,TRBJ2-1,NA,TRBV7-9,CASRYTFGVNEQFF,TGTGCCAGCAGATATACCTTTGGGGTCAATGAGCAGTTCTTC
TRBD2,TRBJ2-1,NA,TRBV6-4,CASRISGRGYNEQFF,TGTGCCAGCAGAATTAGCGGGAGGGGCTACAATGAGCAGTTCTTC
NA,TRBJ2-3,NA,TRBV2,CASSGADTQYF,TGTGCCAGCAGTGGGGCAGATACGCAGTATTTT
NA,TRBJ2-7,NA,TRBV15,CATSRVGPYEQYF,TGTGCCACCAGCAGAGTAGGCCCCTACGAGCAGTACTTC
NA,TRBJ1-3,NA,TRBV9,CASSSYGGSSGNTIYF,TGTGCCAGCAGCTCCTACGGGGGGAGCTCTGGAAACACCATATATTTT
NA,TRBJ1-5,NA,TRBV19,CASSIDRARAVGQPQHF,TGTGCCAGTAGTATAGATCGTGCCAGGGCGGTGGGTCAGCCCCAGCATTTT
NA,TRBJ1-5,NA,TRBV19,CASSLLGAYSNQPQHF,TGTGCCAGTAGTCTCTTGGGGGCGTATAGCAATCAGCCCCAGCATTTT
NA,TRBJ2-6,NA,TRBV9,CASSVARTASSGANVLTF,TGTGCCAGCAGCGTAGCTCGGACCGCGAGCTCTGGGGCCAACGTCCTGACTTTC
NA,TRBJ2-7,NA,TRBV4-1,CASSQGLAVGEQYF,TGCGCCAGCAGCCAAGGGCTAGCAGTAGGCGAGCAGTACTTC
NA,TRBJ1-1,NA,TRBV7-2,CASSSGKWNTEAFF,TGTGCCAGCAGTTCCGGGAAGTGGAACACTGAAGCTTTCTTT
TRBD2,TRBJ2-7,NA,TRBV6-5,CASRSGTSGRYEQYF,TGTGCCAGCAGATCAGGGACTAGCGGGAGGTACGAGCAGTACTTC
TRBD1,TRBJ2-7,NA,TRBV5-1,CASSWQTGGDEQYF,TGCGCCAGCAGCTGGCAGACAGGGGGCGACGAGCAGTACTTC
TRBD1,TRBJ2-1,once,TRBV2,CARNSGTVYNEQFF,TGTGCCCGAAATTCGGGGACAGTATACAATGAGCAGTTCTTC
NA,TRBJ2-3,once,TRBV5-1,CASSLLGRLTDTQYF,TGCGCCAGCAGCTTGCTTGGGCGTTTGACAGATACGCAGTATTTT
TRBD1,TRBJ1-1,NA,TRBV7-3,CASSSLGQGADEAFF,TGTGCCAGCAGCTCCCTGGGGCAGGGGGCGGATGAAGCTTTCTTT
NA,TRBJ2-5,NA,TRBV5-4,CASSLVSPGLETQYF,TGTGCCAGCAGCTTGGTCTCACCGGGCCTGGAGACCCAGTACTTC
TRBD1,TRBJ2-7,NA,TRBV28,CASSPGGSSYEQYF,TGTGCCAGCAGTCCAGGGGGAAGCTCCTACGAGCAGTACTTC
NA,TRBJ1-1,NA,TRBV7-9,CASSLQGSTEAFF,TGTGCCAGCAGCCTCCAGGGGAGCACTGAAGCTTTCTTT
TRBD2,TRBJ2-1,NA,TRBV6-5,CASRLAGVPHEQFF,TGTGCCAGCAGGCTAGCGGGAGTGCCCCATGAGCAGTTCTTC
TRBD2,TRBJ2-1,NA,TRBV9,CASSVRSSGSYSYNEQFF,TGTGCCAGCAGCGTACGGTCTAGCGGGAGTTACTCCTACAATGAGCAGTTCTTC
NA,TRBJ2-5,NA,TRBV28,CASSLMNGGGEQYF,TGTGCCAGCAGTTTAATGAACGGGGGCGGGGAGCAGTACTTC
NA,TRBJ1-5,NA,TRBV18,CASSPGGRGQPQHF,TGTGCCAGCTCACCTGGGGGGCGCGGGCAGCCCCAGCATTTT
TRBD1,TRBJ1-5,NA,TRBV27,CASSLYQDRGHQPQHF,TGTGCCAGCAGTCTCTACCAGGACAGGGGGCATCAGCCCCAGCATTTT